The present entry profiles one T cell receptor (beta chain) with its context. The data were taken from a study of blood T cell repertoires in COVID-19. The CDR3 length is 10 residues. Germline V gives CDR1 MDHEN, CDR2 SYDVKM. V was clipped by 9 bases and J by 8 bases, with 10 bases between them. Clones were sequenced by immunoSEQ multiplex PCR, and TCRdb holds only the in-frame ones, with some missing. The repertoire holds 250,000 to 400,000 clones, with approximately 89% as singletons. The chain joins TRBV28 to TRBJ1-2, with TRBD1 as a possible D gene (5 bases). The sequencing input was PBMCs or T cells enriched from blood (not recorded which). This TCR came from a woman between 25 and 40 years old who had recovered from COVID-19. The CDR3, as DNA: TGTGCCAGTGGGGGGTTAGGCTACACCTTC. Its protein product is CASGGLGYTF.